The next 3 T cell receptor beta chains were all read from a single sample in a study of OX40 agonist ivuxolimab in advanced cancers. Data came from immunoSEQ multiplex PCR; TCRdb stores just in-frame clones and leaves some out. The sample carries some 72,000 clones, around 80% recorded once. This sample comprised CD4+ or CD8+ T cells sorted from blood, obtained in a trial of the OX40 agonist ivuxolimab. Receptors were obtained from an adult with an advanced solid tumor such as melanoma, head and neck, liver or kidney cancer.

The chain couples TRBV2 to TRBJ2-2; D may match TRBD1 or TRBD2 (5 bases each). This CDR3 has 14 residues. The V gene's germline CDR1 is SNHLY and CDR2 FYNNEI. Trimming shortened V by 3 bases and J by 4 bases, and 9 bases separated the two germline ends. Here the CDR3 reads CASSDPGSTGELFF. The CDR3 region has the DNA TGTGCCAGCAGTGACCCAGGGAGCACCGGGGAGCTGTTTTTT.

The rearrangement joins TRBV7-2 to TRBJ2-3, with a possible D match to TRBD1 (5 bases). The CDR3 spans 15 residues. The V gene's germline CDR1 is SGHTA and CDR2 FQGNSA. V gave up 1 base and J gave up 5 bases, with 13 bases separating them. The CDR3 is CASSLGGSFGDTQYF. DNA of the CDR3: TGTGCCAGCAGCTTAGGGGGCTCATTCGGAGATACGCAGTATTTT.

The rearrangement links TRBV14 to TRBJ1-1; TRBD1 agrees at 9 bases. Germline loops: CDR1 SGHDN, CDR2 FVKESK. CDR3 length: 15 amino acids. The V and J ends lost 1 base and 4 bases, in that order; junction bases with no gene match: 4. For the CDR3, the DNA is TGTGCCAGCAGCCAAGGGGACAGGGCTGGCACTGAAGCTTTCTTT. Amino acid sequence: CASSQGDRAGTEAFF. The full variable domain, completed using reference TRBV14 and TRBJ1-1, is EAGVTQFPSHSVIEKGQTVTLRCDPISGHDNLYWYRRVMGKEIKFLLHFVKESKQDESGMPNNRFLAERTGGTYSTLKVQPAELEDSGVYFCASSQGDRAGTEAFFGQGTRLTVV.